One and the same sample provided the 21 T cell receptor beta chains below, sequenced in a study of identical twins. TCRdb passed the 5' RACE reads through MiXCR, listing each CDR3 protein once. The sample lists 350,000 or so distinct CDR3 sequences, roughly 9% occurring once. Sample: naive T cells sorted from blood. These receptors were obtained from a woman between 45 and 65 years old in good health.

The gene calls are TRBV20-1 and TRBJ2-1; D perhaps matches TRBD2 (5 bases). Per the germline V gene, CDR1 is DFQATT and CDR2 is SNEGSKA (reference sequence). The CDR3 loop spans 15 amino acids. V was trimmed by 5 bases and J by 3 bases, leaving 17 bases between them. The CDR3 reads CSAPAALSDYNEQFF. The CDR3 coding sequence is TGCAGTGCTCCTGCTGCCCTTAGCGACTACAATGAGCAGTTCTTC.

The chain uses TRBV24-1 and TRBJ2-3; D gene unclear. V dropped 4 bases and J dropped 6 bases, with 10 bases sitting between them. CDR1 and CDR2 (germline): KGHDR, SFDVKD. The CDR3 consists of 13 residues. CDR3 in DNA: TGTGCCACCAGTGAAATAGAGGTCGATACGCAGTATTTT. It yields the protein CATSEIEVDTQYF.

The table lists this clonotype with a few counts. V usage is TRBV10-3 and J usage is TRBJ1-6; no definite D call. The V gene lost 2 bases and the J gene lost 4 bases, with 3 bases spanning the gap. CDR1 is ENHRY and CDR2 is SYGVKD in the germline V gene. There are 13 residues in the CDR3. The CDR3 DNA follows: TGTGCCATCAGTGAGACTTATAATTCACCCCTCCACTTT. It translates to CAISETYNSPLHF.

V is TRBV2 and J is TRBJ1-1, with D perhaps matching TRBD1 (5 bases). From germline, CDR1 is SNHLY and CDR2 FYNNEI. The CDR3 is 18 amino acids. Trimming stripped 2 bases from V and 3 bases from J, with 22 bases between. CDR3 coding DNA: TGTGCCAGCAGTGAACCTGAAGACATCTCCAAAGGGGACACTGAAGCTTTCTTT. Its translation: CASSEPEDISKGDTEAFF.

The table lists this clonotype with a few counts. The genes are TRBV3-1 and TRBJ1-4; 9 bases map to TRBD1. J was trimmed by 7 bases and V by 4 bases; bases with no gene match: 10. CDR3 length: 16 amino acids. Germline V gene sequence: CDR1 LGHDT, CDR2 YNNKEL (reference sequence). Written as DNA, the CDR3 is TGTGCCAGCAGCCGCGCATCCGGGACAGGGATTGAAAAACTGTTTTTT. Translating it yields CASSRASGTGIEKLFF.

On this clonotype itself: A much larger clone sits a single nucleotide away, making a read error possible. The V and J genes are TRBV7-9 and TRBJ1-1; D is unresolved. The CDR3 extends over 10 amino acids. The V gene lost 8 bases and the J gene lost 8 bases, with 9 bases spanning the gap. Germline CDR1 is SEHNR and CDR2 is FQNEAQ (reference sequence). The CDR3 nucleotides read TGTGCCAGCGGGGTCAGGGAAGCTTTCTTT. This translates into CASGVREAFF.

The V call is TRBV5-1, the J call TRBJ1-1, with D hard to call. Per germline, CDR1 SGHRS and CDR2 YFSETQ. CDR3 length: 14 amino acids. Trimming left V 0 bases short and J 0 bases short, with 6 bases between. This CDR3 reads CASSLERMNTEAFF. CDR3 coding DNA: TGCGCCAGCAGCTTGGAGCGGATGAACACTGAAGCTTTCTTT.

A few counts support this clonotype. This chain links TRBV4-2 with TRBJ2-2; 7 nucleotides line up with TRBD2. In germline, CDR1 is LGHNA, CDR2 YNFKEQ. The V gene end was trimmed by 3 bases and the J gene end by 0 bases; junction bases not matched to a gene: 19. This CDR3 has 21 amino acids. CDR3 protein: CASSHRWIPSGPIANTGELFF. Here the CDR3 DNA reads TGTGCCAGCAGCCACAGATGGATTCCTAGCGGTCCCATCGCGAACACCGGGGAGCTGTTTTTT.

This clonotype was picked up a small number of times. The chain employs TRBV2 and TRBJ2-1, with 7 bases lining up with TRBD1. Unmatched junction bases numbered 3, after V lost 6 bases and J lost 10 bases. The CDR3 consists of 11 residues. Germline CDR1 reads SNHLY; CDR2 reads FYNNEI. CDR3: CASSRDSEQFF. As DNA, the CDR3 is TGTGCCAGCAGCAGGGACAGCGAGCAGTTCTTC.

The sample holds many counts of this clonotype. The chain recombines TRBV6-1 with TRBJ2-3, with D perhaps being TRBD1 or TRBD2 (7 bases each). Germline lookup yields CDR1 MNHNS and CDR2 SASEGT. The CDR3 covers 16 residues. V was trimmed by 4 bases and J by 5 bases, leaving 19 bases between them. CDR3 loop: CASSGKLQRDRDTQYF. CDR3 in DNA: TGTGCCAGCAGTGGTAAGCTTCAGCGGGACAGAGATACGCAGTATTTT.

This clonotype was seen more than once but under ten times. This chain joins TRBV2 and TRBJ2-7, with 7 bases identical to TRBD2. V lost 7 bases and J lost 7; bases outside the gene matches: 10. The CDR3 runs to 13 residues. CDR1 and CDR2 from the germline V gene are SNHLY and FYNNEI. The CDR3 nucleotides are TGTGCCAGCACCAAGGGCCCCGGGGGGGAGCAGTACGTC. Protein product: CASTKGPGGEQYV.

A few counts support this clonotype. V is TRBV10-3 and J is TRBJ2-1; D is perhaps TRBD2 (6 bases). CDR1 ENHRY and CDR2 SYGVKD come from the germline V gene. V was shortened by 0 bases and J by 0 bases, with 18 bases between the two germline ends. The CDR3 runs to 19 residues. The CDR3 sequence is CAISESAGTAPSSYNEQFF. CDR3 sequence (DNA): TGTGCCATCAGTGAGTCCGCAGGGACTGCCCCAAGCTCCTACAATGAGCAGTTCTTC.

Note on this clonotype: A much larger clone differs from this one at a single base, so this may be a read error. The rearrangement uses TRBV5-4 and TRBJ2-1; unclear D gene. Trimming pared 4 bases from V and 6 bases from J, leaving 20 bases between. The CDR3 is 16 amino acids. CDR1 is SGHNT, CDR2 YYREEE, per germline (reference sequence). CDR3 sequence (DNA): TGTGCCAGCAGCCCTGACCCGGCCCCGCGATCCAATGAGCAGTTCTTC. This encodes CASSPDPAPRSNEQFF.

The chain combines TRBV7-7 with TRBJ2-2; 11 bases match TRBD2. The CDR3 is made up of 14 amino acids. CDR1 is SSHAT, CDR2 FNYEAQ, per germline (reference sequence). In nucleotides, the CDR3 is TGTGCTAGTGGGGGACTAGCGGTCACCGGGGAGCTGTTTTTT. It translates to CASGGLAVTGELFF.

This clonotype was detected ten times or more. The rearrangement links TRBV15 to TRBJ2-3; D uncertain. Germline CDR1 reads LNHNV; CDR2 reads YYDKDF (reference sequence). V lost 0 bases and J lost 4, with 5 bases in between. The CDR3 spans 13 residues. This CDR3 is CATSRDFPDTQYF. The CDR3 bases are TGTGCCACCAGCAGAGATTTTCCAGATACGCAGTATTTT. The full variable domain, its missing parts supplied by reference TRBV15 and TRBJ2-3, is DAMVIQNPRYQVTQFGKPVTLSCSQTLNHNVMYWYQQKSSQAPKLLFHYYDKDFNNEADTPDNFQSRRPNTSFCFLDIRSPGLGDTAMYLCATSRDFPDTQYFGPGTRLTVL.

This chain links TRBV6-5 with TRBJ2-1; D remains ambiguous. The CDR3 contains 11 residues. Germline values: CDR1 MNHEY, CDR2 SVGAGI. Trimming shortened V by 4 bases and J by 9 bases, and 7 bases separated the two germline ends. The CDR3, as DNA: TGTGCCAGCAGTTCAAGTATTGAGCAGTTCTTC. It is translated as CASSSSIEQFF.

There are a few counts of this clonotype. The rearrangement links TRBV11-2 to TRBJ2-5, with 9 positions matching TRBD2. With V trimmed by 3 bases and J by 6 bases, 5 bases remained unmatched. CDR1 and CDR2 from the germline V gene are SGHAT and FQNNGV. The CDR3 covers 14 residues. The CDR3 region is CASSFSGSEQTQYF. CDR3 DNA sequence: TGTGCCAGCAGCTTTAGCGGGAGTGAACAGACCCAGTACTTC.

The V call is TRBV5-1, the J call TRBJ1-3; D is undetermined. Germline V gene lookup returns CDR1 SGHRS and CDR2 YFSETQ. V lost 0 bases and J 4 bases, leaving 5 bases between the germline ends. CDR3 length: 13 residues. The CDR3 DNA sequence: TGCGCCAGCAGCTTGGGGTACGGAAACACCATATATTTT. Translating it yields CASSLGYGNTIYF.

The V and J genes are TRBV19 and TRBJ2-1; unclear D gene. Germline V gives CDR1 LNHDA, CDR2 SQIVND (reference sequence). With 6 bases removed from V and 4 bases from J, the gap between germline ends came to 4 bases. The CDR3 loop spans 11 amino acids. The CDR3 region has the DNA TGTGCCAGTAGAAAATACAATGAGCAGTTCTTC. As protein: CASRKYNEQFF.

This clonotype was recorded a few times. V gene TRBV20-1 combines with J gene TRBJ2-3, with TRBD1 identical over 7 bases. V shed 5 bases and J 5 bases; nucleotides not matched to a gene: 7. The germline CDR1 and CDR2 sequences are DFQATT and SNEGSKA (reference sequence). The CDR3 totals 13 residues. The CDR3 DNA sequence: TGCAGTGCTGACGACAGGGCTGGAGATACGCAGTATTTT. This encodes CSADDRAGDTQYF.

In its sample, this clonotype was seen many times. The genes are TRBV27 and TRBJ2-1, with D unresolved. V was cut by 8 bases and J by 7 bases, with 15 bases left in between. The CDR3 spans 13 residues. Germline CDR1 MNHEY, CDR2 SMNVEV (reference sequence). The CDR3 DNA reads TGTGCCAGCTCTTACTTAATTGGGAATGAGCAGTTCTTC. It codes for CASSYLIGNEQFF.